Listed here are 19 T cell receptor beta chains from one sample, sequenced in a study of T cells after yellow fever vaccination. TCRdb independently ran MiXCR on the 5' RACE reads; one entry per CDR3 protein. The profile covers around 70,000 distinct CDR3 sequences, with around 6.5% appearing a single time and 35% to 45% taken by the ten largest. The source was CD8+ T cells sorted from PBMCs, collected around 5 days after the first yellow fever vaccination. These receptors came from a man aged 18-30 years who received the YFV17D yellow fever vaccine.

This clonotype was detected ten times or more. This chain connects TRBV7-3 to TRBJ1-5; TRBD1 matches at 9 bases. Trimming cost V 1 base and J 3 bases; bases outside gene matches: 1. Per the germline V gene, CDR1 is SGHTA and CDR2 is FQGTGA. The CDR3 covers 15 residues. In DNA form, the CDR3 reads TGTGCCAGCAGCTTAAGGGACAGGGACAATCAGCCCCAGCATTTT. This translates into CASSLRDRDNQPQHF.

V is TRBV12-3 or TRBV12-4 and J is TRBJ2-1; 11 positions agree with TRBD2. The V segment lost 4 bases and the J segment 8 bases; nucleotides outside the gene matches: 7. This CDR3 is 15 amino acids long. The CDR3 nucleotides are TGTGCCAGCAGTTCGGTAGCGGGGGGGCTCGATGAGCAGTTCTTC. Amino acid sequence: CASSSVAGGLDEQFF.

This clonotype appeared many times. V and J are TRBV6-1 and TRBJ2-1; 8 bases line up with TRBD1. The trim removed 4 bases at V and 7 bases at J, leaving 12 bases unmatched. The CDR3 totals 16 residues. Germline V lookup: CDR1 MNHNS, CDR2 SASEGT. CDR3 in amino acids: CASSGRTGRRGNEQFF. Here the CDR3 DNA reads TGTGCCAGCAGTGGAAGGACAGGGCGCCGTGGTAATGAGCAGTTCTTC.

This clonotype was detected a few times. The J gene is TRBJ2-3, the V gene TRBV4-3; 13 bases are a match to TRBD2. Germline lookup yields CDR1 LGHNA and CDR2 YSLEER. The CDR3 consists of 16 residues. Trimming cost V 4 bases and J 2 bases; bases outside gene matches: 3. CDR3 DNA sequence: TGCGCCAGCAGCCCACTAGCGGGGGGGAACACAGATACGCAGTATTTT. Protein sequence: CASSPLAGGNTDTQYF.

This clonotype was seen more than once but under ten times. The chain carries TRBV12-3 or TRBV12-4 and TRBJ2-2; D remains ambiguous. This CDR3 comprises 14 residues. Trimming removed 5 bases from V and 10 bases from J, with 17 bases in between. Written as DNA, the CDR3 is TGTGCCAGCAGTATCCGGGCCTCCCTTGCGGAGCTGTTTTTT. It encodes CASSIRASLAELFF.

Note on this clonotype: At one boundary the junction diverges from the germline segment, which might be a read error. The rearrangement links TRBV20-1 to TRBJ2-1; 13 nucleotides align to TRBD2. This CDR3 comprises 17 residues. The germline V gene encodes CDR1 DFQATT and CDR2 SNEGSKA (reference sequence). The CDR3 DNA reads as TGCTGTGCTAGAGTCGAAATGACTAGCGGGGGGTACAATGAGCAGTTCTTC. Its protein is CCARVEMTSGGYNEQFF.

V gene TRBV9 combines with J gene TRBJ2-1; 12 nucleotides agree with TRBD1. The CDR3 contains 15 residues. Looked up from germline, CDR1 is SGDLS and CDR2 is YYNGEE. V was clipped by 5 bases and J by 7 bases; unmatched bases: 7. CDR3 coding DNA: TGTGCCAGCAGTGTCGGGACAGGGGGCGGGAATGAGCAGTTCTTC. Translated, it gives CASSVGTGGGNEQFF. The variable domain in full, completed from reference TRBV9 and TRBJ2-1, reads DSGVTQTPKHLITATGQRVTLRCSPRSGDLSVYWYQQSLDQGLQFLIQYYNGEERAKGNILERFSAQQFPDLHSELNLSSLELGDSALYFCASSVGTGGGNEQFFGPGTRLTVL.

This clonotype appeared many times. The CDR3 spells CAWSVPLAFSVADTQYF. CDR3 coding DNA: TGTGCCTGGAGTGTACCACTAGCATTTTCAGTGGCAGATACGCAGTATTTT. V gene TRBV30 combines with J gene TRBJ2-3; perhaps TRBD2 as D (6 bases). V was trimmed by 0 bases and J by 4 bases, leaving 20 bases between them. Germline CDR1 reads GTSNPN; CDR2 reads SVGIG (reference sequence). The CDR3 loop spans 17 amino acids.

This clonotype has ten or more counts. V is TRBV6-1 and J is TRBJ2-7; D gene unclear. The CDR3 runs 13 residues. CDR1 and CDR2 from the germline V gene are MNHNS and SASEGT. Deletions cut 6 bases from V and 3 bases from J, with 12 bases between. CDR3 in DNA: TGTGCCAGCAGGACTTGGACCAACTACGAGCAGTACTTC. Translation gives CASRTWTNYEQYF.

The chain recombines TRBV3-1 with TRBJ1-1; D is ambiguous. Trimming shortened V by 7 bases and J by 3 bases, and 9 bases separated the two germline ends. The germline gives CDR1 LGHDT, CDR2 YNNKEL (reference sequence). The CDR3 contains 12 residues. The CDR3: CASTDLYTEAFF. The DNA for the CDR3 is TGTGCCAGCACCGACTTGTACACTGAAGCTTTCTTT.

This clonotype was seen once. A clone one base away is much larger, so this may be a read error. The V gene is TRBV27, the J gene TRBJ2-2; D possibly corresponds to TRBD2 (7 bases). The CDR3 totals 14 residues. Germline V gives CDR1 MNHEY, CDR2 SMNVEV (reference sequence). The chain's CDR3 is CASSFGGPGREMFF. CDR3 DNA sequence: TGTGCCAGCAGTTTCGGGGGGCCGGGCCGGGAGATGTTTTTT.

This clonotype was detected only a few times. The genes are TRBV7-8 and TRBJ2-3; 7 bases are shared with TRBD1. The germline V gene encodes CDR1 SGHVS and CDR2 FQNEAQ. V lost 5 bases, J lost 2 bases, and 10 bases stayed unmatched. The CDR3 length is 16 residues. The CDR3 region has the DNA TGTGCCAGCAGCCCCACAGGGGTAATATACACAGATACGCAGTATTTT. Its translation is CASSPTGVIYTDTQYF.

The chain carries TRBV6-6 and TRBJ2-1, with D perhaps matching TRBD2 (6 bases). In germline, CDR1 is MNHNY, CDR2 SVGAGI (reference sequence). Trimming shortened V by 8 bases and J by 16 bases, and 15 bases separated the two germline ends. This CDR3 is built from 10 residues. The DNA for the CDR3 is TGTGCCAGCTCCGGGGGAGTGGGTTTCTTC. Translating it yields CASSGGVGFF.

This clonotype was detected many times. V and J are TRBV7-8 and TRBJ2-1; 8 positions match TRBD2. V lost 5 bases and J lost 5; bases outside the gene matches: 17. Germline CDR1 and CDR2: SGHVS and FQNEAQ. This CDR3 spans 18 amino acids. The CDR3 reads CASSASRGGLAVNNEQFF. CDR3 DNA sequence: TGTGCCAGCAGCGCGTCTCGGGGGGGCCTTGCTGTTAACAATGAGCAGTTCTTC.

About this clonotype: This clone may be a read error of a much larger clone one base away. This chain uses TRBV6-2 or TRBV6-3 with TRBJ2-7; D gene uncertain. This CDR3 spans 12 amino acids. Per the germline V gene, CDR1 is MNHEY and CDR2 is SVGEGT. The CDR3 sequence: CVSSYRSYEQYF. CDR3 bases: TGTGTCAGCAGTTACCGGAGCTACGAGCAGTACTTC.

This clonotype occurred many times. This chain uses TRBV5-1 with TRBJ2-7, with 8 bases identical to TRBD1. The CDR3 consists of 15 residues. CDR1 SGHRS and CDR2 YFSETQ come from the germline V gene. V was clipped by 1 base and J by 2 bases; unmatched bases: 5. The CDR3 is CASSLIGQGAYEQYF. The CDR3 DNA is TGCGCCAGCAGCTTGATAGGACAGGGAGCCTACGAGCAGTACTTC.

The chain is built from TRBV20-1 and TRBJ1-2; TRBD1 is a possible D gene (5 bases). CDR1 and CDR2 from the germline V gene are DFQATT and SNEGSKA (reference sequence). The CDR3 is made up of 14 amino acids. Trimming left V 6 bases short and J 1 base short, with 15 bases between. The CDR3 spells CSAPDRRLNYGYTF. The CDR3 bases are TGCAGTGCCCCCGACAGAAGACTTAACTATGGCTACACCTTC.

This clonotype was seen only a few times. In DNA, the CDR3 is TGTGCCAGCAGTGCTACCGGGACAGGGTGGCCCCCCTACGAGCAGTACGTC. This encodes CASSATGTGWPPYEQYV. The genes are TRBV7-9 and TRBJ2-7; 9 nucleotides align to TRBD1. J gave up 2 bases and V 6 bases, and 14 bases lay outside the gene matches. Germline CDR1 reads SEHNR; CDR2 reads FQNEAQ (reference sequence). This CDR3 contains 17 residues.

This clonotype occurred many times. The V call is TRBV7-6, the J call TRBJ2-1; 11 nucleotides match TRBD2. The CDR3 covers 15 residues. Germline CDR1 is SGHVS and CDR2 is FNYEAQ. J lost 4 bases, V lost 5 bases, and 4 bases had no gene match. CDR3 protein: CASSKLAGVYNEQFF. CDR3 nucleotide sequence: TGTGCCAGCAGCAAACTAGCGGGGGTTTACAATGAGCAGTTCTTC.